This TCR beta chain originates from a study of lung T cells in sarcoidosis with Löfgren's syndrome. The overall study: Bronchoalveolar lavage fluid in sarcoidosis accumulates CD4+ T cells.

Study outcomes and limitations: These T cells possibly recognize a putative, unidentified sarcoidosis-associated antigen.

By share, this clonotype counts as medium-sized. Its antigen is unknown. TCRdb called the reads again in MiXCR, with one record for every CDR3 protein. The sample shows some 19,000 distinct CDR3 sequences, roughly a fifth of them seen only once. Sequenced input: CD4+ T cells from bronchoalveolar lavage. The source of this sequence is a human donor with sarcoidosis (Löfgren's syndrome or another form), or a control subject (not recorded which).

This CDR3 reads CASSYSAGGNTEAFF. The CDR3 region has the DNA TGTGCCAGCAGTTACTCGGCAGGGGGGAACACTGAAGCTTTCTTT. The chain combines TRBV6-6 with TRBJ1-1, with 7 bases lining up with TRBD1. Germline assignment: CDR1 MNHNY and CDR2 SVGAGI (reference sequence). The V and J ends lost 0 bases and 1 base, in that order; junction bases with no gene match: 2. The CDR3 loop spans 15 amino acids.